A single sample gave rise to the 10 T cell receptor beta chains below, sequenced in a study of shared clonotypes between healthy human individuals. Measured with immunoSEQ multiplex PCR; TCRdb has only the in-frame clones, and not every one. This table holds more than 2,000,000 clones, about 92% found once. Material for sequencing was naive CD4+ T cells sorted from blood. Indicated subset: CD45RA+ positively selected. Source of these receptors: a young man in good health.

Regarding this clone: At the DNA level, this CDR3 is encoded by other sequences in the same sample as well. The CDR3 coding sequence is TGTGCCAGCAGCCCGGGACTAGCGGGAATCTACGAGCAGTACTTC. Translated, it gives CASSPGLAGIYEQYF. This rearrangement joins TRBV5-4 to TRBJ2-7; 13 positions match TRBD2. This CDR3 spans 15 amino acids. The V and J ends lost 4 bases and 3 bases, in that order; junction bases with no gene match: 4. Per the germline V gene, CDR1 is SGHNT and CDR2 is YYREEE (reference sequence). The variable domain in full, completed from reference TRBV5-4 and TRBJ2-7, reads ETGVTQSPTHLIKTRGQQVTLRCSSQSGHNTVSWYQQALGQGPQFIFQYYREEENGRGNFPPRFSGLQFPNYSSELNVNALELDDSALYLCASSPGLAGIYEQYFGPGTRLTVT.

This chain joins TRBV11-2 and TRBJ2-5, with unresolved D. The DNA matches TRBJ2-7 better at its end, which makes the J call doubtful. This CDR3 is built from 13 residues. Germline V gene lookup returns CDR1 SGHAT and CDR2 FQNNGV. CDR3: CASSSAWGYEQYF. The CDR3 DNA is TGTGCCAGCAGCTCCGCCTGGGGCTACGAGCAGTACTTC.

The gene calls are TRBV19 and TRBJ1-1; D remains ambiguous. Trimming removed 5 bases at V and 1 base at J, with 11 bases between. This CDR3 has 14 residues. Germline V gene data show CDR1 as LNHDA and CDR2 as SQIVND (reference sequence). Here the CDR3 DNA reads TGTGCCAGTAGTGCCAGTCAGTCGAACACTGAAGCTTTCTTT. It yields the protein CASSASQSNTEAFF.

This clone came up a few times. V usage is TRBV30 and J usage is TRBJ1-4, with unresolved D. From germline, CDR1 is GTSNPN and CDR2 SVGIG (reference sequence). V lost 4 bases, J lost 5 bases, and 5 bases lay in between. This CDR3 is built from 11 residues. CDR3 residues: CAWNRNEKLFF. CDR3 DNA sequence: TGTGCCTGGAACAGAAATGAAAAACTGTTTTTT. The full variable domain, rest sourced from reference TRBV30 and TRBJ1-4, is SQTIHQWPATLVQPVGSPLSLECTVEGTSNPNLYWYRQAAGRGLQLLFYSVGIGQISSEVPQNLSASRPQDRQFILSSKKLLLSDSGFYLCAWNRNEKLFFGSGTQLSVL.

In its sample, this clone was seen once. This chain links TRBV18 with TRBJ2-5; unclear D gene. V was clipped by 1 base and J by 5 bases, with 8 bases between them. Germline V gene data show CDR1 as KGHSH and CDR2 as LQKENI. This CDR3 has 13 residues. The CDR3 loop reads CASSPLQEETQYF. CDR3 sequence (DNA): TGTGCCAGCTCACCACTCCAGGAGGAGACCCAGTACTTC.

The chain uses TRBV6-6 and TRBJ1-5; D is unresolved. The germline CDR1 and CDR2 sequences are MNHNY and SVGAGI (reference sequence). V was trimmed by 6 bases and J by 3 bases, leaving 12 bases between them. This CDR3 region has 14 residues. The CDR3 region is CASRARGVNQPQHF. CDR3 DNA: TGTGCCAGCAGGGCGCGTGGGGTCAATCAGCCCCAGCATTTT.

The gene calls are TRBV28 and TRBJ2-3; D assignment may be TRBD1 or TRBD2 (5 bases each). Trimming removed 1 base at V and 2 bases at J, with 13 bases between. This CDR3 region has 16 residues. Germline CDR1 reads MDHEN; CDR2 reads SYDVKM. CDR3 amino acids: CASSLSEWGSTDTQYF. As DNA, the CDR3 is TGTGCCAGCAGTTTATCAGAGTGGGGGTCCACAGATACGCAGTATTTT.

The V and J genes are TRBV29-1 and TRBJ2-3; 10 nucleotides line up with TRBD1. Germline V CDR1 and CDR2: SQVTM, ANQGSEA. This CDR3 is 15 amino acids long. The V segment lost 6 bases and the J segment 5 bases; nucleotides outside the gene matches: 11. Written as DNA, the CDR3 is TGCAGCGTAACCCGGACAGGGGGTCTCGTAGATACGCAGTATTTT. This translates into CSVTRTGGLVDTQYF.

The rearrangement uses TRBV7-9 and TRBJ2-2, with TRBD1 identical over 9 bases. V shed 5 bases, J shed 6 bases, and the junction held 7 bases outside the gene matches. From germline, CDR1 is SEHNR and CDR2 FQNEAQ (reference sequence). This CDR3 has 15 residues. This CDR3 is CASSPGQGRSGELFF. In DNA, the CDR3 is TGTGCCAGCAGCCCGGGACAGGGCCGGTCCGGGGAGCTGTTTTTT.

The CDR3 protein is CASSPLGGTPNEQFF. CDR3 in DNA: TGTGCCAGCAGCCCCCTTGGCGGAACCCCCAATGAGCAGTTCTTC. The V gene is TRBV7-8, the J gene TRBJ2-1; D not certain. With 5 bases removed from V and 6 bases from J, the gap between germline ends came to 17 bases. Germline CDR1 and CDR2: SGHVS and FQNEAQ. This CDR3 region has 15 residues.